This TCR beta chain emerged from a study of radiotherapy plus CTLA-4 blockade in lung cancer. Study background: Disease control reached 31%, with objective responses in under 20%. Findings and limits, study-wide: TCR clones from tumors expanded in blood after radiotherapy plus ipilimumab. With interferon-beta, early dynamics of blood T cell clones were reported to best predict response.

CDR1 and CDR2 from the germline V gene are SNHLY and FYNNEI. The CDR3 length is 14 residues. The V end was cut by 3 bases, the J end by 5 bases, with 13 bases between. Libraries were prepared by immunoSEQ multiplex PCR; TCRdb keeps only in-frame clonotypes and omits some of them. The sample lists about 80,000 clones, 70% to 90% occurring once. Worth noting for this clone: What it binds is unknown.

CTLA-4 blockade using ipilimumab, together with focal radiation, was received by patients with chemo-refractory metastatic non-small-cell lung cancer. The source of this sequence is a human donor with non-small cell lung cancer who had a partial response to radiotherapy plus ipilimumab. This chain uses TRBV2 with TRBJ1-2; D possibly corresponds to TRBD1 (6 bases). This specimen consisted of peripheral blood, obtained from a patient treated with radiotherapy plus ipilimumab. The CDR3 DNA reads TGTGCCAGCAGTGACAGGGGACCAACGTATGGCTACACCTTC. Its translation is CASSDRGPTYGYTF.